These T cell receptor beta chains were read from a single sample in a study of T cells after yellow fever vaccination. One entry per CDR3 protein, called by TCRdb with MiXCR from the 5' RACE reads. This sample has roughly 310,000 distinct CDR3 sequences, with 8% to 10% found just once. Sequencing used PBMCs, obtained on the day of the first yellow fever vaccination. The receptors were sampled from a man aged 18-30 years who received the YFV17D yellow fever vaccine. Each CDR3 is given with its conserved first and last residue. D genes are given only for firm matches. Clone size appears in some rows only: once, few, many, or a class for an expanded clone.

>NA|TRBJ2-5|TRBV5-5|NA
TGTGCCAGCAGCCCCTATTGGGGCTCCTCCAAAGAGACCCAGTACTTC
CASSPYWGSSKETQYF
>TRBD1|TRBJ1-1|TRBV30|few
TGTGCCTGGAGTGAAAACAGGGGCTACACTGAAGCTTTCTTT
CAWSENRGYTEAFF
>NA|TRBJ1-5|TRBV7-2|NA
TGTGCCAGCAGCCTCTACAGGGTGGAACAGCCCCAGCATTTT
CASSLYRVEQPQHF
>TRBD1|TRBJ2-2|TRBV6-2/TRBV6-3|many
TGTGCCAGCAGTTCCGAGGACAGGGTGGGGACCGGGGAGCTGTTTTTT
CASSSEDRVGTGELFF
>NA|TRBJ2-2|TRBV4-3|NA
TGCGCCAGCAGCCAAGAGGGGCAACCGCGTACCGGGGAGCTGTTTTTT
CASSQEGQPRTGELFF
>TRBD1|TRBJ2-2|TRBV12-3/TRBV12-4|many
TGTGCCAGCAGGTCCCAGGGGGCCGGGGAGCTGTTTTTT
CASRSQGAGELFF
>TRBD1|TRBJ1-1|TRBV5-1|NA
TGCGCCAGCAGCGGGGGACAGGCCGGTGAAGCTTTCTTT
CASSGGQAGEAFF
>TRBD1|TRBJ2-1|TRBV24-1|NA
TGTGCCACCAGTGCAAGGGGACAGGGTGGCAATGAGCAGTTCTTC
CATSARGQGGNEQFF
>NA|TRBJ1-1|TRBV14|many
TGTGCCAGCAGCCAACAAAAGGGACTGTCGGCTTTCTTT
CASSQQKGLSAFF
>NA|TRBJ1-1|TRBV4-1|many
TGCGCCAGCAGCCAGGGGTCTTTGAACACTGAAGCTTTCTTT
CASSQGSLNTEAFF
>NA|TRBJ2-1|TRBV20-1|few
TGCAGTGCTATCGTAGCGGAAACCTTCAACAATGAGCAGTTCTTC
CSAIVAETFNNEQFF
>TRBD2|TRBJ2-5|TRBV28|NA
TGTGCCAGCAGCTACGCACTAGCGGGGACGCAAGAGACCCAGTACTTC
CASSYALAGTQETQYF
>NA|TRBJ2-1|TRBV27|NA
TGTGCCAGCAGTTTAATTAGCTACCCCCTAGACAATGAGCAGTTCTTC
CASSLISYPLDNEQFF
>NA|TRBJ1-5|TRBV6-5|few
TGTGCCAGCAGCCAACTTAACAACAATCAGCCCCAGCATTTT
CASSQLNNNQPQHF
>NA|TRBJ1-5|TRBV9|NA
TGTGCCAGCAGCCGGGACCCAAATAGCAATCAGCCCCAGCATTTT
CASSRDPNSNQPQHF
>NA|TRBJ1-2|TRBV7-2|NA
TGTGCCAGCAGCAACGGGGGGACCAACTATGGCTACACCTTC
CASSNGGTNYGYTF
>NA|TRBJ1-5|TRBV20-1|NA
TGCAGTGCTAGGGGGTATAGCAATCAGCCCCAGCATTTT
CSARGYSNQPQHF
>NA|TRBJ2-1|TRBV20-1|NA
TGCAGTGCCGCAGGGACCCTCTACAATGAGCAGTTCTTC
CSAAGTLYNEQFF
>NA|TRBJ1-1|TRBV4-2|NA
TGTGCCAGCAGCCAAGAGACAGCAAACACTGAAGCTTTCTTT
CASSQETANTEAFF
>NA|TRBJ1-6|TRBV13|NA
TGTGCCAGCAGCCTTATAGATAGGCACCTCCACTTT
CASSLIDRHLHF
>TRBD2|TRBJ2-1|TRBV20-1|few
TGCAGTGCTTCCCTAAGCGGGGGGAGCTCCTACAATGAGCAGTTCTTC
CSASLSGGSSYNEQFF
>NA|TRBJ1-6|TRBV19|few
TGTGCCAGTAGCATTTGGGGACGGATTAATTCACCCCTCCACTTT
CASSIWGRINSPLHF
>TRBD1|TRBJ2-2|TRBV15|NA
TGTGCCACCAGCGTCCCGGGACAGGGCACCGGGGAGCTGTTTTTT
CATSVPGQGTGELFF
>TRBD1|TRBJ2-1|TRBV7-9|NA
TGTGCCAGCCCCGGACAGGGCGAGGGGCAGTTCTTC
CASPGQGEGQFF
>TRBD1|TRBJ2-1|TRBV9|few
TGTGCCAGCAGCGTAAGACCGGGACAGTATGAGCAGTTCTTC
CASSVRPGQYEQFF
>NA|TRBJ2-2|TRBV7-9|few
TGTGCCAGTGGGCTGAACACCGGGGAGCTGTTTTTT
CASGLNTGELFF
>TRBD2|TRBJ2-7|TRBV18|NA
TGTGCCAGCTCACCCCGCGGGGGGGCTGGAGAGCAGTACTTC
CASSPRGGAGEQYF